This TCR beta chain was captured in a study of cytomegalovirus exposure and HLA in healthy donors. Findings and limits, study-wide: Later analysis demonstrated an association between a missense DCLRE1C variant and TCR beta V- and J-gene trimming. Analysis was performed later, and it showed HLA-associated TCR beta chains to be more clonally expanded than equally common others. Reportedly, a later analysis found an Asian-associated ancestry cluster had fewer N-insertions than the approximately 700-donor mean.

PCR employed 60 Vbeta and 13 Jbeta primers. Repertoires were generated with immunoSEQ multiplex PCR, while TCRdb's copy carries only in-frame clones and drops some. The sample has 150,000 to 200,000 clones; around 77% are singletons. The CDR3 runs to 13 residues. Germline V CDR1 and CDR2: LNHDA, SQIVND (reference sequence). The V gene end was trimmed by 5 bases and the J gene end by 4 bases; junction bases not matched to a gene: 5. In this sample, this clone is medium-sized. No antigen is known for it. This receptor was taken from a woman aged 25 to 39 in good health and CMV-seronegative. Sequenced material: PBMCs. The chain links TRBV19 to TRBJ2-7, with 7 bases identical to TRBD1. CDR3 coding DNA: TGTGCCAGTAGTGAGACAGGGTGGTACGAGCAGTACTTC. Amino acid sequence: CASSETGWYEQYF.